These 18 T cell receptor beta chains came from one sample sequenced in a study of vaccination and CD4 T cells after COVID-19. Cultured CD4+ T-cell DNA underwent Oncomine TCR Beta short-read sequencing. TCRdb re-analysed the PCR reads in MiXCR, keeping a single row per CDR3 protein. The data show about 20,000 distinct CDR3 sequences, 55% seen once. Noted treatment: approximately 9-day PBMC culture with coronavirus spike peptide pools or control peptides (ViraFEST assay). Antigen specificity for these receptors is unknown. The material sequenced was CD4+ T cells from blood, cultured in vitro. The origin of the receptors is a human donor who had recovered from COVID-19.

This clonotype has only one observation. The rearrangement links TRBV12-3 or TRBV12-4 to TRBJ1-5, with D possibly matching TRBD1 (6 bases). Trimming removed 6 bases from V and 2 bases from J, with 14 bases in between. CDR3 size: 15 residues. Here the CDR3 reads CASRPGGTGNQPQHF. The CDR3 nucleotides read TGTGCCAGCAGACCGGGGGGCACGGGCAATCAGCCCCAGCATTTT.

The rearrangement joins TRBV6-1 to TRBJ2-7, with 11 positions matching TRBD2. The CDR3 extends over 16 amino acids. In germline, CDR1 is MNHNS, CDR2 SASEGT. V lost 3 bases and J lost 2; bases outside the gene matches: 6. CDR3 in amino acids: CASSELGLAGAYEQYF. In nucleotides, the CDR3 is TGTGCCAGCAGTGAGTTAGGACTAGCGGGCGCCTACGAGCAGTACTTC.

This chain uses TRBV7-8 with TRBJ2-7, with 8 positions matching TRBD1. CDR3 length: 17 amino acids. Germline loops: CDR1 SGHVS, CDR2 FQNEAQ. J lost 0 bases, V lost 1 base, and 8 bases had no gene match. CDR3 sequence reads: CASSLDTGGLLSYEQYF. Written as DNA, the CDR3 is TGTGCCAGCAGCTTAGATACAGGGGGGCTTCTCTCCTACGAGCAGTACTTC.

This chain links TRBV28 with TRBJ1-5, with 8 bases lining up with TRBD1. Per germline, CDR1 MDHEN and CDR2 SYDVKM. J lost 3 bases, V lost 3 bases, and 7 bases had no gene match. This CDR3 spans 16 amino acids. The CDR3 protein is CASSFKGRGLNQPQHF. The CDR3 DNA sequence: TGTGCCAGCAGTTTCAAGGGCAGGGGGCTCAATCAGCCCCAGCATTTT.

The V call is TRBV7-9, the J call TRBJ2-7; 8 nucleotides match TRBD1. This CDR3 comprises 14 residues. Per germline, CDR1 SEHNR and CDR2 FQNEAQ (reference sequence). Germline trimming cut 5 bases from V and 0 bases from J; bases unmatched to any gene: 3. CDR3 DNA sequence: TGTGCCAGCAGCCGGGACAGGCGCTCCTACGAGCAGTACTTC. It specifies CASSRDRRSYEQYF.

This chain uses TRBV20-1 with TRBJ2-5; D might be TRBD1 or TRBD2, each matching 7 bases. V was trimmed by 0 bases and J by 4 bases, leaving 18 bases between them. The CDR3 contains 16 residues. Germline V lookup: CDR1 DFQATT, CDR2 SNEGSKA (reference sequence). CDR3 DNA sequence: TGCAGTGCTAGAGATTTTCGACAGGGAGGGGGAGAGACCCAGTACTTC. This encodes CSARDFRQGGGETQYF.

This sequence joins TRBV11-3 and TRBJ1-4; D not resolved. Germline CDR1 reads SGHNT; CDR2 reads YENEEA. This CDR3 has 13 residues. Trimming removed 4 bases at V and 8 bases at J, with 11 bases between. CDR3 amino acids: CASSSLEGEKLFF. In nucleotides, the CDR3 is TGTGCCAGCAGCTCCCTGGAAGGAGAAAAACTGTTTTTT.

The J gene is TRBJ1-1, the V gene TRBV20-1; D gene uncertain. Germline V CDR1 and CDR2: DFQATT, SNEGSKA (reference sequence). Trimming took off 2 bases at V and 1 base at J, with 14 bases between the two ends. This CDR3 comprises 15 residues. In DNA, the CDR3 is TGCAGTGCTAGACTCCCCCTGAGACAGAACACTGAAGCTTTCTTT. Amino acid sequence: CSARLPLRQNTEAFF.

This clonotype appeared once. This chain joins TRBV19 and TRBJ1-1; 7 bases are shared with TRBD1. With V trimmed by 1 base and J by 7 bases, 9 bases remained unmatched. CDR1 is LNHDA, CDR2 SQIVND, per germline (reference sequence). CDR3 length: 15 amino acids. The chain's CDR3 is CASSIGATGIGEAFF. As DNA, the CDR3 is TGTGCCAGTAGTATAGGAGCGACAGGGATTGGTGAAGCTTTCTTT.

This chain's CDR3 is CASSLAGTGVTEAFF. The CDR3 nucleotides read TGTGCCAGCAGCTTAGCCGGGACAGGGGTCACTGAAGCTTTCTTT. The rearrangement joins TRBV7-2 to TRBJ1-1; the match to TRBD1 covers 10 bases. The germline CDR1 and CDR2 sequences are SGHTA and FQGNSA. Trimming cost V 0 bases and J 4 bases; bases outside gene matches: 2. The CDR3 totals 15 residues.

The rearrangement links TRBV27 to TRBJ1-2; D is uncertain. Trimming removed 2 bases at V and 4 bases at J, with 14 bases between. Looked up from germline, CDR1 is MNHEY and CDR2 is SMNVEV (reference sequence). The CDR3 length is 15 residues. CDR3 amino acids: CASSLAPGRSYGYTF. DNA of the CDR3: TGTGCCAGCAGTTTAGCGCCCGGGAGGAGCTATGGCTACACCTTC.

This chain uses TRBV6-2 or TRBV6-3 with TRBJ1-5; D gene ambiguous. The CDR3 is 16 residues long. Trimming left V 4 bases short and J 4 bases short, with 17 bases between. CDR1 MNHEY and CDR2 SVGEGT come from the germline V gene. DNA of the CDR3: TGTGCCAGCAGTTGGCGGCAGCTTCGAACGAATCAGCCCCAGCATTTT. Translated: CASSWRQLRTNQPQHF.

The J gene is TRBJ2-7, the V gene TRBV19; 10 positions agree with TRBD2. This CDR3 contains 15 residues. V lost 8 bases and J lost 3; bases outside the gene matches: 10. CDR1 and CDR2 (germline): LNHDA, SQIVND (reference sequence). The CDR3 region has the DNA TGTGCCAGTGGCCCAGCGGGACTAGCGATCTACGAGCAGTACTTC. It is translated as CASGPAGLAIYEQYF.

The chain combines TRBV7-8 with TRBJ1-4; 9 positions match TRBD1. This CDR3 region has 14 residues. The germline V gene has CDR1 SGHVS and CDR2 FQNEAQ. V shed 1 base, J shed 8 bases, and the junction held 2 bases outside the gene matches. The CDR3 coding sequence is TGTGCCAGCAGCTTAGTGGGGACAGGGGAAAAACTGTTTTTT. It yields the protein CASSLVGTGEKLFF.

V usage is TRBV20-1 and J usage is TRBJ2-7, with D uncertain. Per germline, CDR1 DFQATT and CDR2 SNEGSKA (reference sequence). V was clipped by 0 bases and J by 0 bases, with 12 bases between them. This CDR3 is 15 amino acids long. The DNA for the CDR3 is TGCAGTGCTAGAGATATGGCGGTCGCCTCCTACGAGCAGTACTTC. It is translated as CSARDMAVASYEQYF.

The V call is TRBV14, the J call TRBJ2-3; D is ambiguous. With 0 bases removed from V and 7 bases from J, the gap between germline ends came to 17 bases. Germline assignment: CDR1 SGHDN and CDR2 FVKESK. The CDR3 spans 16 residues. This CDR3 is CASSQDLGLTPYTQYF. In DNA, the CDR3 is TGTGCCAGCAGCCAAGATTTGGGTTTAACTCCCTATACGCAGTATTTT.

The J gene is TRBJ2-5, the V gene TRBV11-2; the D gene is possibly TRBD1 (5 bases). The V gene lost 1 base and the J gene lost 1 base, with 10 bases spanning the gap. Germline-derived CDR1 and CDR2 are SGHAT and FQNNGV. The CDR3 runs 15 residues. The CDR3 DNA reads TGTGCCAGCAGCTTAGCAGGGTGGGGCCAAGAGACCCAGTACTTC. Protein sequence: CASSLAGWGQETQYF.

This clonotype was seen more than once but under ten times. The chain carries TRBV6-4 and TRBJ1-1, with TRBD1 as a possible D gene (6 bases). From germline, CDR1 is MRHNA and CDR2 SNTAGT. V was shortened by 6 bases and J by 5 bases, with 13 bases between the two germline ends. This CDR3 is built from 13 residues. The CDR3 sequence is CASSAGARTEAFF. In nucleotides, the CDR3 is TGTGCCAGCAGCGCAGGGGCTCGGACTGAAGCTTTCTTT.